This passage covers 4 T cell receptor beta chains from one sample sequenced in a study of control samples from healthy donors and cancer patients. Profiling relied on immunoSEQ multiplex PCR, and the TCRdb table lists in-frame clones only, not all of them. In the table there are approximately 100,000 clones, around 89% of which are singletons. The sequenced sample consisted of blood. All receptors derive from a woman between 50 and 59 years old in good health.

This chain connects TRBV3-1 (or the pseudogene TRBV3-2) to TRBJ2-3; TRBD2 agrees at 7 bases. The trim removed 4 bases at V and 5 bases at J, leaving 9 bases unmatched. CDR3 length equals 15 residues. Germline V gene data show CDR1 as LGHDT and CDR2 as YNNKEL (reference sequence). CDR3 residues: CASSPYSGGIDTQYF. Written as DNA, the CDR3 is TGTGCCAGCAGCCCTTATTCCGGGGGGATAGATACGCAGTATTTT.

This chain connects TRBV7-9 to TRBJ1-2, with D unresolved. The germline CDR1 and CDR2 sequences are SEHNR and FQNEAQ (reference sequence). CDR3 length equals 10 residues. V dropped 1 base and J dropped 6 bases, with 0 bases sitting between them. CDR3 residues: CASSLDGYTF. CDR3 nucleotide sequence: TGTGCCAGCAGCTTAGATGGCTACACCTTC.

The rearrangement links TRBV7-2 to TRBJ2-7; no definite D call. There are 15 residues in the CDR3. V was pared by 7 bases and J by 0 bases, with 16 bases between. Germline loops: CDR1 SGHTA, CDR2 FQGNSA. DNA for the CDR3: TGTGCCAGCACCCCCATACTGGGGTACTCCTACGAGCAGTACTTC. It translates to CASTPILGYSYEQYF.

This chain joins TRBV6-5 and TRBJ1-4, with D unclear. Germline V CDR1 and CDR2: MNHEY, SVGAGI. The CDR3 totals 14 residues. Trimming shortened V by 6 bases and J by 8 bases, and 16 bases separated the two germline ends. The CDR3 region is CASSKGGLEEKLFF. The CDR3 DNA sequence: TGTGCCAGCAGCAAAGGCGGGTTGGAGGAAAAACTGTTTTTT.